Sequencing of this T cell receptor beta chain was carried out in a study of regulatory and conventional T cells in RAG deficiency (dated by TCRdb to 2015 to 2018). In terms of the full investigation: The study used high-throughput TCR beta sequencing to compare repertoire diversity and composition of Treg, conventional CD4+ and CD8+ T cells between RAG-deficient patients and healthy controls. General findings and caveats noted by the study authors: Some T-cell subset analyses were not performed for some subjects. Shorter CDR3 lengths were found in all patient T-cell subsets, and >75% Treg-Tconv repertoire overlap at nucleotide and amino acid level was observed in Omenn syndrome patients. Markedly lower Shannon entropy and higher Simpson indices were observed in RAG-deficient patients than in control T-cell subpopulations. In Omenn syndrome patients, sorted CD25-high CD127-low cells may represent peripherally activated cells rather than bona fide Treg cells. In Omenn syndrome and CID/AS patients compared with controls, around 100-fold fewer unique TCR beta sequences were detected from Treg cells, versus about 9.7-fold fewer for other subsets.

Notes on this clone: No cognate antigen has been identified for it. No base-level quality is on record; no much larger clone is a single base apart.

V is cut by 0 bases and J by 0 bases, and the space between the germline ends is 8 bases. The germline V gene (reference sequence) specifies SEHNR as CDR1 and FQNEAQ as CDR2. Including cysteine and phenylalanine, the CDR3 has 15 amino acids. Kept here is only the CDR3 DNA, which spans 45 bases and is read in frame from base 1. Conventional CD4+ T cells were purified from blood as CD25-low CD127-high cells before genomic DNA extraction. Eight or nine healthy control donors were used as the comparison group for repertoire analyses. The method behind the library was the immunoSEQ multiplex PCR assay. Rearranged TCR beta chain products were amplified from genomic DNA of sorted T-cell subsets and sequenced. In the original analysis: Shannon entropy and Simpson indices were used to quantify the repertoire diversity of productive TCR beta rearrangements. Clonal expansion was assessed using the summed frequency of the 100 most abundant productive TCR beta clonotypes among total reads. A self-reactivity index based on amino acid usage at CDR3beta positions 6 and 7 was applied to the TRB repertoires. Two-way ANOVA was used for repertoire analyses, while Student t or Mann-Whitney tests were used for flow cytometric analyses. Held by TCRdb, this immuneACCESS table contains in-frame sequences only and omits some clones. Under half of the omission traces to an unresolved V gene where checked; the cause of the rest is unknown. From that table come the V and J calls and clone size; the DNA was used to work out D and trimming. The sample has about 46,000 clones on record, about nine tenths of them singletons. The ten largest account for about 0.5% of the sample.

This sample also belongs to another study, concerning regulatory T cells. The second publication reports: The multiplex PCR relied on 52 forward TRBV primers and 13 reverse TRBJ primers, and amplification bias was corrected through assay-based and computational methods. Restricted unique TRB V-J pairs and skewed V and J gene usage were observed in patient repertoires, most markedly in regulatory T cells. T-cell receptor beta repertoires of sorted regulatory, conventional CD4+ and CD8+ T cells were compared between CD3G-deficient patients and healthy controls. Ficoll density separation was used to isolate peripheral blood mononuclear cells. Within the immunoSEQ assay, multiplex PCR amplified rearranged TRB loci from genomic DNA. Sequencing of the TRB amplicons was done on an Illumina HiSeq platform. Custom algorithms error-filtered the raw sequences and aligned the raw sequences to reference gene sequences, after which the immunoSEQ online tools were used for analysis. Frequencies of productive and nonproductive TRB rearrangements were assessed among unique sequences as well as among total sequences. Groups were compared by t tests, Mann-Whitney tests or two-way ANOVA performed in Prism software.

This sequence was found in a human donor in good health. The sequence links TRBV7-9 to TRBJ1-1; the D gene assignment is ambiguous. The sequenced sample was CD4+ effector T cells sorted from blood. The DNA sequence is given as TGTGCCAGCAGCTTAGCGGAGGTAATGAACACTGAAGCTTTCTTT. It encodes CASSLAEVMNTEAFF.